This is a list of T cell receptor beta chains from one sample in a study of CD8+ T cells in alopecia areata. Sequencing used immunoSEQ multiplex PCR; TCRdb keeps in-frame clones, though not all of them. The data hold under 130,000 clones, with about nine tenths observed a single time. Sequenced here: CD8+ T cells sorted from blood, sampled at roughly week 30, from a patient treated with tofacitinib. The receptors here all came from a human donor with alopecia areata. CDR3s include the opening cysteine and the closing phenylalanine or tryptophan. D genes are given only for firm matches. Rows give clone size only sometimes, using once, few, many, or a class for an expanded clone.

D gene	clone size	J gene	V gene	CDR3 protein	CDR3 DNA
.	.	TRBJ2-5	TRBV12-5	CASDTSTVQETQYF	TGTGCTAGTGACACCTCAACAGTTCAAGAGACCCAGTACTTC
.	.	TRBJ1-2	TRBV25-1	CASSAPGGVYGYTF	TGTGCCAGCAGTGCCCCCGGGGGCGTCTATGGCTACACCTTC
.	.	TRBJ2-5	TRBV6-5	CASSYSSLGETQYF	TGTGCCAGCAGTTACTCGTCCCTCGGGGAGACCCAGTACTTC
TRBD1	.	TRBJ2-7	TRBV6-1	CASSPTGTASYEQYF	TGTGCCAGCAGTCCCACCGGGACAGCTTCCTACGAGCAGTACTTC
.	.	TRBJ2-7	TRBV12-5	CASVNTPRVTYIEQYF	TGTGCTAGTGTCAACACCCCCCGGGTCACCTACATAGAGCAGTACTTC
.	.	TRBJ2-3	TRBV9	CASSVDYPLGDTQYF	TGTGCCAGCAGCGTAGATTACCCCCTGGGAGATACGCAGTATTTT
.	.	TRBJ1-1	TRBV6-5	CASSYPRPGRTTEAFF	TGTGCCAGCAGTTACCCTCGACCGGGCAGGACCACTGAAGCTTTCTTT
TRBD2	once	TRBJ2-7	TRBV30	CAWSVGLAETYEQYF	TGTGCCTGGAGCGTAGGACTAGCGGAGACCTACGAGCAGTACTTC
.	.	TRBJ2-7	TRBV7-3	CASSLVAGMGPYEQYF	TGTGCCAGCAGCTTAGTGGCAGGGATGGGCCCCTACGAGCAGTACTTC
TRBD2	.	TRBJ2-5	TRBV29-1	CSVKRGFQETQYF	TGCAGCGTTAAGCGGGGCTTCCAAGAGACCCAGTACTTC
.	.	TRBJ1-2	TRBV6-1	CASSPGLFGYTF	TGTGCCAGCAGTCCCGGACTGTTCGGCTACACCTTC
.	.	TRBJ2-7	TRBV6-5	CASSWRDGGYEQYF	TGTGCCAGCAGTTGGAGGGACGGCGGCTACGAGCAGTACTTC
.	.	TRBJ2-1	TRBV4-1	CASSQDARNEQFF	TGCGCCAGCAGCCAAGATGCTAGAAATGAGCAGTTCTTC
.	.	TRBJ2-3	TRBV2	CASPGRAFSTDTQYF	TGTGCCAGCCCAGGCAGGGCATTCAGCACAGATACGCAGTATTTT
.	.	TRBJ2-1	TRBV4-1	CASSQVFGGDEQFF	TGCGCCAGCAGCCAAGTCTTCGGGGGAGATGAGCAGTTCTTC
.	.	TRBJ2-7	TRBV13	CASSLFLSYEQYF	TGTGCCAGCAGCTTGTTCTTGTCCTACGAGCAGTACTTC
TRBD1	.	TRBJ2-5	TRBV2	CASRGDRETQYF	TGTGCCAGCAGGGGGGACAGAGAGACCCAGTACTTC
TRBD2	.	TRBJ2-1	TRBV2	CASSIDSGARSYNEQFF	TGTGCCAGCAGTATCGATAGCGGGGCACGCTCCTACAATGAGCAGTTCTTC
.	.	TRBJ1-5	TRBV27	CASRGGFNGNQPQHF	TGTGCCAGCAGGGGGGGGTTTAACGGCAATCAGCCCCAGCATTTT
.	.	TRBJ2-2	TRBV5-1	CASSSINTGELFF	TGCGCCAGCAGTTCCATTAACACCGGGGAGCTGTTTTTT
.	.	TRBJ2-6	TRBV4-1	CASSQEPFSGANVLTF	TGCGCCAGCAGCCAAGAGCCCTTCTCTGGGGCCAACGTCCTGACTTTC
.	.	TRBJ2-7	TRBV7-8	CASSLGAYEQYF	TGTGCCAGCAGCTTAGGGGCCTACGAGCAGTACTTC
.	.	TRBJ2-3	TRBV2	CASRQAWEITDTQYF	TGTGCCAGCAGACAGGCGTGGGAGATTACAGATACGCAGTATTTT
.	.	TRBJ2-7	TRBV6-5	CASKPGPGSSYEQYF	TGTGCCAGCAAACCAGGACCGGGGAGCTCCTACGAGCAGTACTTC
.	.	TRBJ2-1	TRBV6-4	CASIRRSHYNEQFF	TGTGCCAGCATCCGGAGGAGCCACTACAATGAGCAGTTCTTC
TRBD1	.	TRBJ1-1	TRBV5-4	CASSPGTGSGGTEAFF	TGTGCCAGCAGCCCCGGGACAGGGAGTGGGGGTACTGAAGCTTTCTTT
.	.	TRBJ2-7	TRBV29-1	CSVEDQGQYEQYF	TGCAGCGTTGAAGACCAGGGGCAGTACGAGCAGTACTTC
.	.	TRBJ2-7	TRBV19	CASSIDSAYEQYF	TGTGCCAGTAGTATAGATTCAGCCTACGAGCAGTACTTC
TRBD2	.	TRBJ2-5	TRBV11-2	CASSRAVGGLAALQETQYF	TGTGCCAGCAGTCGAGCTGTGGGTGGGCTAGCGGCCCTCCAAGAGACCCAGTACTTC
TRBD1	.	TRBJ2-4	TRBV13	CASSRGRLAKNIQYF	TGTGCCAGCAGCAGGGGGCGGCTAGCCAAAAACATTCAGTACTTC
.	.	TRBJ2-4	TRBV29-1	CSVRDGNIQYF	TGCAGCGTTCGAGACGGAAACATTCAGTACTTC
.	.	TRBJ2-3	TRBV27	CASSPGGTYTDTQYF	TGTGCCAGCAGCCCCGGAGGGACTTACACAGATACGCAGTATTTT
.	.	TRBJ1-2	TRBV9	CASSPSRGTKLNYGYTF	TGTGCCAGCAGCCCCTCCCGGGGAACCAAACTTAACTATGGCTACACCTTC
TRBD2	.	TRBJ2-1	TRBV7-3	CASSDTSGSSYNEQFF	TGTGCCAGCAGCGATACTAGCGGGAGTTCCTACAATGAGCAGTTCTTC
TRBD1	.	TRBJ2-7	TRBV7-3	CASSLGDSSYEQYF	TGTGCCAGCAGCTTGGGGGACAGCTCCTACGAGCAGTACTTC
.	once	TRBJ2-3	TRBV2	CASSESLVGDTQYF	TGTGCCAGCAGTGAATCCCTAGTCGGCGATACGCAGTATTTT
TRBD1	.	TRBJ2-3	TRBV6-5	CASSYTGGADTQYF	TGTGCCAGCAGTTATACAGGGGGCGCAGATACGCAGTATTTT
TRBD2	few	TRBJ2-5	TRBV7-9	CASSLAGGLQETQYF	TGTGCCAGCAGCTTGGCGGGAGGCCTCCAAGAGACCCAGTACTTC
.	.	TRBJ2-3	TRBV19	CASNDGGEDTQYF	TGTGCCAGTAACGATGGGGGCGAAGATACGCAGTATTTT
TRBD2	.	TRBJ2-1	TRBV27	CASRLSSGSSYNEQFF	TGTGCCAGCAGACTATCTAGCGGAAGCTCCTACAATGAGCAGTTCTTC
.	once	TRBJ2-7	TRBV19	CASSIGAGTYEQYF	TGTGCCAGTAGTATAGGGGCAGGTACCTACGAGCAGTACTTC
.	.	TRBJ2-3	TRBV7-2	CASSLVLGGSGDTQYF	TGTGCCAGCAGCTTAGTCTTGGGGGGCTCAGGAGATACGCAGTATTTT
TRBD2	.	TRBJ2-5	TRBV5-4	CASTHIAGGMDGETQYF	TGTGCCAGCACCCATATAGCGGGAGGCATGGACGGGGAGACCCAGTACTTC
TRBD2	.	TRBJ2-1	TRBV4-1	CASSQEGELARTGEQFF	TGCGCCAGCAGCCAAGAGGGCGAACTAGCGAGGACTGGTGAGCAGTTCTTC
.	.	TRBJ2-7	TRBV7-9	CASTGGGPHEQYF	TGTGCCAGCACAGGGGGGGGGCCCCACGAGCAGTACTTC
TRBD1	.	TRBJ2-7	TRBV27	CASSEDRGTYEQYF	TGTGCCAGCAGTGAGGACAGGGGCACCTACGAGCAGTACTTC
.	.	TRBJ2-1	TRBV13	CASSFGAALLGNEQFF	TGTGCCAGCAGCTTTGGTGCAGCCCTCCTGGGCAATGAGCAGTTCTTC
.	few	TRBJ1-2	TRBV7-9	CASSLAPKLYGYTF	TGTGCCAGCAGCCTTGCACCTAAGCTCTATGGCTACACCTTC
.	.	TRBJ2-1	TRBV29-1	CSVPIPTLALNEQFF	TGCAGCGTTCCAATCCCGACGCTCGCTCTCAATGAGCAGTTCTTC
.	.	TRBJ2-7	TRBV5-6	CASSLGTTYEQYF	TGTGCCAGCAGCTTGGGGACAACCTACGAGCAGTACTTC
.	.	TRBJ2-1	TRBV4-1	CASSQEETLYNEQFF	TGCGCCAGCAGCCAAGAGGAGACACTTTACAATGAGCAGTTCTTC
.	.	TRBJ1-1	TRBV30	CAWNDFGTEAFF	TGTGCCTGGAATGATTTCGGAACTGAAGCTTTCTTT
.	few	TRBJ2-1	TRBV29-1	CSVWGATYNEQFF	TGCAGCGTTTGGGGGGCCACTTACAATGAGCAGTTCTTC
.	.	TRBJ1-1	TRBV6-4	CASSAGALTEAFF	TGTGCCAGCAGTGCGGGCGCCCTCACTGAAGCTTTCTTT
.	.	TRBJ2-7	TRBV5-6	CASSSLGLYEQYF	TGTGCCAGCAGCTCCCTAGGGCTCTACGAGCAGTACTTC
.	few	TRBJ2-2	TRBV19	CASSRGVNTGELFF	TGTGCCAGTTCAAGGGGGGTAAACACCGGGGAGCTGTTTTTT
.	.	TRBJ1-5	TRBV7-2	CASIPAPRSNQPQHF	TGTGCCAGCATCCCTGCTCCCCGTAGCAATCAGCCCCAGCATTTT
.	.	TRBJ2-7	TRBV11-2	CASSLESAVEQYF	TGTGCCAGCAGCTTAGAGTCCGCCGTCGAGCAGTACTTC
.	.	TRBJ2-3	TRBV9	CASSVGGGLDTQYF	TGTGCCAGCAGCGTAGGAGGGGGGTTGGATACGCAGTATTTT
.	.	TRBJ2-7	TRBV29-1	CSAQVHFDEQYF	TGCAGCGCACAAGTGCACTTTGACGAGCAGTACTTC